The sequence of this T cell receptor (beta chain) was determined in a study of vaccination and CD4 T cells after COVID-19. Study background: According to the study, participants were given two doses of BNT162b2 or mRNA-1273 vaccine. The study, taken as a whole, reports: The appearance of a median roughly 90% of reactive clones in convalescent patients occurred only post-vaccination.

Germline CDR1 MNHNS, CDR2 SASEGT. The CDR3 has 14 amino acids. The germline V and J ends were trimmed by 1 base and 6 bases, with 10 bases remaining between them. The Oncomine TCR Beta short-read assay was applied to DNA of cultured CD4+ T cells. A single record per CDR3 protein comes from TCRdb applying MiXCR to the PCR reads. This sample carries several thousand distinct CDR3 sequences, roughly 46% of them seen once, and the ten largest clones take approximately 31%. This clonotype appeared a few times. Its antigen is not identified. Treatment in this sample: roughly 11-day PBMC culture with coronavirus spike peptide pools or control peptides (ViraFEST assay). One should note that the unexposed donor's CD4+ T cells were collected before the COVID-19 pandemic (2011-2018). The authors replaced half the medium with fresh IL-2 medium on days 3 and 7. Researchers grew the cells for 10 to 11 days and then pulled out CD4+ T cells by negative selection.

This clonotype originated in a human donor in good health. The chain recombines TRBV6-1 with TRBJ1-5; a possible D gene is TRBD1 (6 bases). The sequencing input was CD4+ T cells from blood, cultured in vitro. The CDR3 nucleotides are TGTGCCAGCAGTGAAGACAGGGAAGGTCAGCCCCAGCATTTT. Residues: CASSEDREGQPQHF.